What follows describes a single T cell receptor beta chain. Germline CDR1 is SGHRS and CDR2 is YFSETQ. V was pared by 4 bases and J by 8 bases, with 6 bases of the junction left unmatched. The CDR3 is 14 residues long. This specimen belongs to a study of blood T cell repertoires in COVID-19. Using immunoSEQ multiplex PCR, the repertoire was profiled, and TCRdb retains in-frame clones only, with some absent. This table holds 160,000 or so clones, under 90% found once. What was sequenced was PBMCs or T cells enriched from blood (not recorded which). The sequence came from a woman in her sixties who had recovered from COVID-19. This sequence joins TRBV5-1 and TRBJ1-4; 9 nucleotides line up with TRBD1. The CDR3 coding sequence is TGCGCCAGCAGCGGCGGGACAGGGAGCGAAAAACTGTTTTTT. Amino acids: CASSGGTGSEKLFF.